This T cell receptor beta chain was identified in a study of STAT3 mutations in large granular lymphocyte leukemia. Study context: Among longitudinally sequenced T-LGLL patients, roughly half had canonical activating STAT3 mutations detected. Over half of T-LGLL patients had one or more immunosuppressive regimens.

Profiling relied on immunoSEQ multiplex PCR, and the TCRdb table lists in-frame clones only, not all of them. The sample yields roughly 38,000 clones, approximately 91% seen once. The table lists this clone with a count of one. Its specificity is unknown. V was cut by 4 bases and J by 3 bases, with 16 bases left in between. Germline CDR1 and CDR2: SGHAT and FQNNGV. The CDR3 runs 16 residues. General observations from the study: Every T-cell large granular lymphocyte leukemia patient had at least one immunodominant TCR beta clonotype. After therapy, about 30% of the 18 patients switched clonotypes, all new clones STAT3 wild type. Persisting codominant clonotypes may have hidden a small pathogenic clone.

The V call is TRBV11-2, the J call TRBJ2-1; D remains ambiguous. The source material was PBMCs. The source of this sequence is a human donor with T large granular lymphocyte leukemia. Some clones in this sample may be carry-over from other donors' samples. The CDR3 DNA follows: TGTGCCAGCAGCTCCCTTCTGGAGTTCAACTACAATGAGCAGTTCTTC. Amino acid sequence: CASSSLLEFNYNEQFF.